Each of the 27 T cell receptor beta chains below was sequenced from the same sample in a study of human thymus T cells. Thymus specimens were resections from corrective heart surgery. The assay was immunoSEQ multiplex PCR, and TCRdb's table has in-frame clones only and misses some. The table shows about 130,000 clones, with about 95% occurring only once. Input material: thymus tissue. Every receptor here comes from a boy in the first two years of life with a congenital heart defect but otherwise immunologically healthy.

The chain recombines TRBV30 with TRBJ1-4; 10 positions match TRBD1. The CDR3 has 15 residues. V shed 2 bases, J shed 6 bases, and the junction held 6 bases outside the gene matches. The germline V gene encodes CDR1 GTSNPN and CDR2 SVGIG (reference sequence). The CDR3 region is CAWSSPGQGYEKLFF. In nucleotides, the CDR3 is TGTGCCTGGAGTTCTCCGGGACAGGGGTATGAAAAACTGTTTTTT.

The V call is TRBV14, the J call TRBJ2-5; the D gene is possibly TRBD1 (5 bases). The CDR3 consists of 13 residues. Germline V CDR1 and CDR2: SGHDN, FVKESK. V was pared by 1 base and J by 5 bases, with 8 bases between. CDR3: CASSQVGVETQYF. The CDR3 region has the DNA TGTGCCAGCAGCCAAGTAGGGGTGGAGACCCAGTACTTC.

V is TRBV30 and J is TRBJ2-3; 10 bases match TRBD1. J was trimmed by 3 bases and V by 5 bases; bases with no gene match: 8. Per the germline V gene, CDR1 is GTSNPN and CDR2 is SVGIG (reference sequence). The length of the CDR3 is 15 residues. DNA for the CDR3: TGTGCCTGGGCCTTCCGGGACAGGGGAACAGATACGCAGTATTTT. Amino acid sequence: CAWAFRDRGTDTQYF.

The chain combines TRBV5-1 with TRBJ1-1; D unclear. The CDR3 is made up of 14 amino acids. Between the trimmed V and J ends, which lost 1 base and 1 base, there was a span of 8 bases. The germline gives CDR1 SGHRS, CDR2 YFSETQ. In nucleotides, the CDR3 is TGCGCCAGCAGCTTGAACAGCCGGAACACTGAAGCTTTCTTT. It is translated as CASSLNSRNTEAFF.

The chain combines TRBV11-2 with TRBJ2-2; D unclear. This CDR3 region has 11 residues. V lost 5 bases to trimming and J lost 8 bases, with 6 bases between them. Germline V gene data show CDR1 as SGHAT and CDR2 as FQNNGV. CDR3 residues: CASSPRGELFF. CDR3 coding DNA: TGTGCCAGCAGCCCCCGGGGGGAGCTGTTTTTT.

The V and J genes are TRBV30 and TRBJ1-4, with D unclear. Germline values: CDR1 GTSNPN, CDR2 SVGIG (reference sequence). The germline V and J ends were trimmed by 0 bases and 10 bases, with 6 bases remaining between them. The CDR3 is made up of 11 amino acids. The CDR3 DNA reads TGTGCCTGGAGTGTTCTGGGAAAACTGTTTTTT. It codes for CAWSVLGKLFF.

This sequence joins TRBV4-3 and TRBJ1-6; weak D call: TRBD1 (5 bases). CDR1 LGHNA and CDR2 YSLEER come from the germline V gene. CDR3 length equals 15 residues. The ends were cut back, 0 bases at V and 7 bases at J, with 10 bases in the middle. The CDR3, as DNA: TGCGCCAGCAGCCAAGAGAGTCAGGGAAATTCACCCCTCCACTTT. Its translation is CASSQESQGNSPLHF.

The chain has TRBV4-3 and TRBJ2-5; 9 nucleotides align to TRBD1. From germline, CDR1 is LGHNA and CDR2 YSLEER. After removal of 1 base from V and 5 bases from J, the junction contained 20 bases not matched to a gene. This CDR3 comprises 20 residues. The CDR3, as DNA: TGCGCCAGCAGCCAAGCCCGTGCCAGACTCCGGGACAGGGTTTTTGAGACCCAGTACTTC. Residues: CASSQARARLRDRVFETQYF.

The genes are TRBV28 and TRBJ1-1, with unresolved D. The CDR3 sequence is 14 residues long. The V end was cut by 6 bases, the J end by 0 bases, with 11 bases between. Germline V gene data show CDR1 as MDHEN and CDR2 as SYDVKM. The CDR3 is CASRDRVVNTEAFF. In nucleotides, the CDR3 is TGTGCCAGCAGAGACCGAGTGGTGAACACTGAAGCTTTCTTT.

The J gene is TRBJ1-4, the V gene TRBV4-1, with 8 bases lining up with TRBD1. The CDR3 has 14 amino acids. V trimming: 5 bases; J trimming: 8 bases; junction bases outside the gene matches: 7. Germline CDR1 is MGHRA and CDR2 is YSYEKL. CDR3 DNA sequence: TGCGCCAGCAGCTGCACAGGGGGTGGGGAAAAACTGTTTTTT. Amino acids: CASSCTGGGEKLFF.

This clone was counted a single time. CDR3 nucleotide sequence: TGTGCCACCAGCAAGGGACAGGGCAATCAGCCCCAGCATTTT. This codes for CATSKGQGNQPQHF. This chain links TRBV15 with TRBJ1-5; 8 positions match TRBD1. Unmatched junction bases numbered 1, after V lost 4 bases and J lost 2 bases. The CDR3 has 14 residues. In germline, CDR1 is LNHNV, CDR2 YYDKDF (reference sequence).

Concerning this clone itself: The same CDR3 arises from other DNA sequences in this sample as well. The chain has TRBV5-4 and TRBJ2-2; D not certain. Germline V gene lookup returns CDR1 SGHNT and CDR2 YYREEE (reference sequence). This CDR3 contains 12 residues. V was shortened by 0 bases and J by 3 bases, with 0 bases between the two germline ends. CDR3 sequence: CASSLDTGELFF. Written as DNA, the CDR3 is TGTGCCAGCAGCTTGGACACCGGGGAGCTGTTTTTT.

The CDR3 DNA sequence: TGTGCCAGCAGTTCGGACAGGGTAGACAAAAACATTCAGTACTTC. It translates to CASSSDRVDKNIQYF. J is TRBJ2-4 and V is TRBV2; 8 bases line up with TRBD1. The germline V gene encodes CDR1 SNHLY and CDR2 FYNNEI. This CDR3 spans 15 amino acids. Trimming cost V 5 bases and J 3 bases; bases outside gene matches: 6.

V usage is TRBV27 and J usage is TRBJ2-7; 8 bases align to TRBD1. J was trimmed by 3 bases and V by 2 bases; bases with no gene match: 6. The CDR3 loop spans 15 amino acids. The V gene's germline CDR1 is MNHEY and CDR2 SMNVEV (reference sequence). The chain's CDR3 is CASSLQAGGVYEQYF. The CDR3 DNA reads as TGTGCCAGCAGTTTACAGGCAGGGGGCGTCTACGAGCAGTACTTC.

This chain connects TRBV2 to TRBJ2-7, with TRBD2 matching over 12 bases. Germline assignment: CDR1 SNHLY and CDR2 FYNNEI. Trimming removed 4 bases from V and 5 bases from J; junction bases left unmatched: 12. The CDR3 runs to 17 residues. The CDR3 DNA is TGTGCCAGCAGTGGGACTAGCGGGGCCCATCGGAAGAACGAGCAGTACTTC. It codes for CASSGTSGAHRKNEQYF.

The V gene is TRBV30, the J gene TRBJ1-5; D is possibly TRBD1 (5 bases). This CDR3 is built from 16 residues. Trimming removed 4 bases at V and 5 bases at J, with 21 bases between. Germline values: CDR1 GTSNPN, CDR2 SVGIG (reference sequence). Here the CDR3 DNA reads TGTGCCTGGACTCCTTGGCCCAGACGGGGGGATCAGCCCCAGCATTTT. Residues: CAWTPWPRRGDQPQHF. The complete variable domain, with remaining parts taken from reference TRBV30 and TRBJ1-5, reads SQTIHQWPATLVQPVGSPLSLECTVEGTSNPNLYWYRQAAGRGLQLLFYSVGIGQISSEVPQNLSASRPQDRQFILSSKKLLLSDSGFYLCAWTPWPRRGDQPQHFGDGTRLSIL.

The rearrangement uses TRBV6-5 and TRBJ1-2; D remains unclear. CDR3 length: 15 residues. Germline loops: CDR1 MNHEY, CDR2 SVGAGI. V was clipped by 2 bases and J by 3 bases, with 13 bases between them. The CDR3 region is CASSYTQGRHYGYTF. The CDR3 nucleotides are TGTGCCAGCAGTTACACGCAAGGAAGGCACTATGGCTACACCTTC.

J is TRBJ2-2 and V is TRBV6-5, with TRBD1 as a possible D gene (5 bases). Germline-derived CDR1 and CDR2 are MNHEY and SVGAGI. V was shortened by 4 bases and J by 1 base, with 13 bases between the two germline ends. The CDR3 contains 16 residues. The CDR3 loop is CASSSKPDRNTGELFF. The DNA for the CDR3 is TGTGCCAGCAGTTCAAAGCCTGACAGGAACACCGGGGAGCTGTTTTTT.

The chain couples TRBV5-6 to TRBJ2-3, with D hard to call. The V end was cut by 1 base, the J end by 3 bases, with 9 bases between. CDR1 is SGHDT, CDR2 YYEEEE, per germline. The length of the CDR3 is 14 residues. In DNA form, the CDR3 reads TGTGCCAGCAGCTTGCAGCTGGGTACAGATACGCAGTATTTT. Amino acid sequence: CASSLQLGTDTQYF.

CDR3 nucleotides: TGTGCCACCCGTCGGGGAGGTGAGACCCAGTACTTC. Residues: CATRRGGETQYF. V gene TRBV5-6 combines with J gene TRBJ2-5; tentative D call: TRBD2 (6 bases). CDR3 size: 12 residues. CDR1 and CDR2 from the germline V gene are SGHDT and YYEEEE. V was shortened by 9 bases and J by 5 bases, with 14 bases between the two germline ends.

The CDR3 protein is CATPGTSLRYTF. Here the CDR3 DNA reads TGTGCCACTCCAGGGACGTCTTTACGCTACACCTTC. The chain links TRBV10-3 to TRBJ1-2, with D possibly matching TRBD1 (5 bases). The CDR3 is 12 amino acids. Germline values: CDR1 ENHRY, CDR2 SYGVKD. Trimming stripped 10 bases from V and 9 bases from J, with 18 bases between.

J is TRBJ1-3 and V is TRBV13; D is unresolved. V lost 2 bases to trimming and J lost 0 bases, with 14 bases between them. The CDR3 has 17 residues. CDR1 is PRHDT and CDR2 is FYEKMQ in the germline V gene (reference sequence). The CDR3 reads CASSLTLQDGSGNTIYF. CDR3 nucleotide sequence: TGTGCCAGCAGCTTAACCCTTCAGGACGGCTCTGGAAACACCATATATTTT. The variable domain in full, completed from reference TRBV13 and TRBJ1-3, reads AAGVIQSPRHLIKEKRETATLKCYPIPRHDTVYWYQQGPGQDPQFLISFYEKMQSDKGSIPDRFSAQQFSDYHSELNMSSLELGDSALYFCASSLTLQDGSGNTIYFGEGSWLTVV.

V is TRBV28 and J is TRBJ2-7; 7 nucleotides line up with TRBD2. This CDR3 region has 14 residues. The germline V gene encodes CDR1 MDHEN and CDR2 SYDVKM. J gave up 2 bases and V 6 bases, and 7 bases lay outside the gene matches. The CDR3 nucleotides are TGTGCCAGCAGCTGTTTCGGGACTACCTACGAGCAGTACTTC. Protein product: CASSCFGTTYEQYF.

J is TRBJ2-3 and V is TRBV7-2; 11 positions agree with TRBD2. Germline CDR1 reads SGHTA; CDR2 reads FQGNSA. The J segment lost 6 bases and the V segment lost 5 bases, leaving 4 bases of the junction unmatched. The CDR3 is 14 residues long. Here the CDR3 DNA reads TGTGCCAGCAGCCAGACTAGCGGGGAGGATACGCAGTATTTT. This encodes CASSQTSGEDTQYF. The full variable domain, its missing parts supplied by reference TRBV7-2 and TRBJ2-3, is GAGVSQSPSNKVTEKGKDVELRCDPISGHTALYWYRQSLGQGLEFLIYFQGNSAPDKSGLPSDRFSAERTGGSVSTLTIQRTQQEDSAVYLCASSQTSGEDTQYFGPGTRLTVL.

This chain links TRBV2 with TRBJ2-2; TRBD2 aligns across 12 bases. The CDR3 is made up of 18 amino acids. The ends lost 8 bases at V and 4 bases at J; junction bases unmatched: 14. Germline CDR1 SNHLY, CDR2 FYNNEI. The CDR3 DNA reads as TGTGCCAGCCGAGTAAGACTAGCGGGGGCTCTCTTCACCGGGGAGCTGTTTTTT. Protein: CASRVRLAGALFTGELFF. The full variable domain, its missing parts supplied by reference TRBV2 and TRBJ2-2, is EPEVTQTPSHQVTQMGQEVILRCVPISNHLYFYWYRQILGQKVEFLVSFYNNEISEKSEIFDDQFSVERPDGSNFTLKIRSTKLEDSAMYFCASRVRLAGALFTGELFFGEGSRLTVL.

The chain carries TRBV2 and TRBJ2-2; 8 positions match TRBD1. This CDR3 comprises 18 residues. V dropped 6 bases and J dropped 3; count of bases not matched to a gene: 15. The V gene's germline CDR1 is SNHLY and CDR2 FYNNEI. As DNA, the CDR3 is TGTGCCAGCAGGACGCTGCCCATGGACAGGGAGCACACCGGGGAGCTGTTTTTT. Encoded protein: CASRTLPMDREHTGELFF.

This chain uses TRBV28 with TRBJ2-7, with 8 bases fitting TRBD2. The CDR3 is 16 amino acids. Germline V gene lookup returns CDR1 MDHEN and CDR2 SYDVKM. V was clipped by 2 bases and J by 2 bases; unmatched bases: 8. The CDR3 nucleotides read TGTGCCAGCAGTTTAGGTCCGGGACTAGTTACCTACGAGCAGTACTTC. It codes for CASSLGPGLVTYEQYF.